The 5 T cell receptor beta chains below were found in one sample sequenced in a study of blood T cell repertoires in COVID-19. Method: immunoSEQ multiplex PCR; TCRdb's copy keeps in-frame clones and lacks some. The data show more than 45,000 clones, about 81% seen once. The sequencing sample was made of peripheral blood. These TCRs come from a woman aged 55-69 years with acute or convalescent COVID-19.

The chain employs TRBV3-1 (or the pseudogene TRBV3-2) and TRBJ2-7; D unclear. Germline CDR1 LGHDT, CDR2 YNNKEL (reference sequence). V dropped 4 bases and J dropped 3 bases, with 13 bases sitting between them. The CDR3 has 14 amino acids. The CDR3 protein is CASSPAAPHYEQYF. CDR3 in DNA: TGTGCCAGCAGCCCCGCAGCGCCTCACTACGAGCAGTACTTC.

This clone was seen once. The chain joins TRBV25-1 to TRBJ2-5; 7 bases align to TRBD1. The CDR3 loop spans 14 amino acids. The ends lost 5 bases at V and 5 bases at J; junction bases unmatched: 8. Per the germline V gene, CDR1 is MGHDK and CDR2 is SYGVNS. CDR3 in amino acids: CASSPIQGRETQYF. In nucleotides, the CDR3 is TGTGCCAGCAGTCCCATACAGGGGCGGGAGACCCAGTACTTC.

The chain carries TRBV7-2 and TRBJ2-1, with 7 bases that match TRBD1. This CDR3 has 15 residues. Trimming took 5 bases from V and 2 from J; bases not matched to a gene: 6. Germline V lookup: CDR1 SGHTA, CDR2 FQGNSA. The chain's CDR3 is CASSVSGGTYNEQFF. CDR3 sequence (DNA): TGTGCCAGCAGCGTTTCAGGGGGAACCTACAATGAGCAGTTCTTC. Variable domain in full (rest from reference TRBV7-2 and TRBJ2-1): GAGVSQSPSNKVTEKGKDVELRCDPISGHTALYWYRQSLGQGLEFLIYFQGNSAPDKSGLPSDRFSAERTGGSVSTLTIQRTQQEDSAVYLCASSVSGGTYNEQFFGPGTRLTVL.

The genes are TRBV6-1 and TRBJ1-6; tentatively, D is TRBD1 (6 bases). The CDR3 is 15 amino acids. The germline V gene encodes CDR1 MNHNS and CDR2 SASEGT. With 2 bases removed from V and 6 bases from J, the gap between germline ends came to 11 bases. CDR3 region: CASSERTDFNSPLHF. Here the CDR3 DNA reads TGTGCCAGCAGTGAAAGGACAGACTTTAATTCACCCCTCCACTTT.

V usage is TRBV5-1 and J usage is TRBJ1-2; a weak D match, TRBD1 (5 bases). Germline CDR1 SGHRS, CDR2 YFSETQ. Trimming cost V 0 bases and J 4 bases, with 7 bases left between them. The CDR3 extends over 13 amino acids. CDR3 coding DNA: TGCGCCAGCAGCTTGGGGGGCCCCTATGGCTACACCTTC. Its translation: CASSLGGPYGYTF.